The 14 T cell receptor beta chains in this list originate from one sample, sequenced in a study of cytomegalovirus exposure and HLA in healthy donors. With 60 Vbeta and 13 Jbeta primers, the PCR was carried out. The assay was immunoSEQ multiplex PCR, and TCRdb's table has in-frame clones only and misses some. This sample has some 180,000 clones, with roughly four fifths found just once. The sequenced sample consisted of PBMCs. These receptor sequences come from a man aged 18 to 29 in good health and CMV-seronegative.

This clone has a single count. This chain uses TRBV10-3 with TRBJ1-3; 7 bases fit TRBD1. CDR3 size: 12 residues. Germline lookup yields CDR1 ENHRY and CDR2 SYGVKD. V trimming: 11 bases; J trimming: 3 bases; junction bases outside the gene matches: 4. The DNA of the CDR3 is TGTGCCCAGGGGGATAATGGAAACACCATATATTTT. It encodes CAQGDNGNTIYF.

This chain connects TRBV9 to TRBJ2-3; D is ambiguous. The V and J ends lost 2 bases and 2 bases respectively, with 6 bases between them. CDR3 length: 13 amino acids. Looked up from germline, CDR1 is SGDLS and CDR2 is YYNGEE. The CDR3 DNA follows: TGTGCCAGCAGCGTTATACTCACAGATACGCAGTATTTT. This encodes CASSVILTDTQYF.

The sample holds one count of this clone. The chain combines TRBV6-1 with TRBJ2-3; TRBD2 matches 8 bases. Germline assignment: CDR1 MNHNS and CDR2 SASEGT. The trim removed 4 bases at V and 3 bases at J, leaving 3 bases unmatched. This CDR3 comprises 14 residues. The CDR3 nucleotides are TGTGCCAGCAGTGGACTAGCGCTTACAGATACGCAGTATTTT. It specifies CASSGLALTDTQYF.

The chain is built from TRBV20-1 and TRBJ1-2; D is uncertain. This CDR3 contains 11 residues. CDR1 and CDR2 (germline): DFQATT, SNEGSKA (reference sequence). V shed 6 bases and J shed 8 bases, with 13 bases lying between them. CDR3 in amino acids: CSARRGWGYTF. In DNA, the CDR3 is TGCAGTGCAAGAAGAGGCTGGGGCTACACCTTC.

This clone was detected only a few times. The chain links TRBV7-9 to TRBJ1-1; 8 bases line up with TRBD1. Germline CDR1 reads SEHNR; CDR2 reads FQNEAQ (reference sequence). CDR3 size: 17 residues. After removal of 5 bases from V and 3 bases from J, the junction contained 14 bases not matched to a gene. The CDR3 loop is CASSAGTGAFRDTEAFF. CDR3 DNA: TGTGCCAGCAGCGCTGGGACAGGAGCCTTCCGGGACACTGAAGCTTTCTTT.

J is TRBJ1-6 and V is TRBV18; D unclear. V lost 6 bases and J lost 7, with 7 bases in between. The CDR3 is 12 amino acids. The germline CDR1 and CDR2 sequences are KGHSH and LQKENI. The CDR3 nucleotides are TGTGCCAGCTCGGACTCGAATTCACCCCTCCACTTT. Amino acids: CASSDSNSPLHF.

The J gene is TRBJ1-1, the V gene TRBV20-1; D gene unclear. Trimming took off 1 base at V and 6 bases at J, with 6 bases between the two ends. CDR1 DFQATT and CDR2 SNEGSKA come from the germline V gene (reference sequence). The CDR3 is 11 amino acids. The CDR3 DNA reads as TGCAGTGCTAGAGCGCCAGCTGAAGCTTTCTTT. Translation: CSARAPAEAFF.

The CDR3 sequence is CAISRGQGDYYGYTF. CDR3 sequence (DNA): TGTGCCATCAGTCGAGGACAGGGAGATTACTATGGCTACACCTTC. This chain connects TRBV10-3 to TRBJ1-2, with 8 bases aligning to TRBD1. The CDR3 consists of 15 residues. The V segment lost 5 bases and the J segment 3 bases; nucleotides outside the gene matches: 8. Germline V gene lookup returns CDR1 ENHRY and CDR2 SYGVKD.

The chain is built from TRBV4-2 and TRBJ2-5, with no clear D. Trimming stripped 0 bases from V and 1 base from J, with 6 bases between. This CDR3 is 14 amino acids long. CDR1 and CDR2 (germline): LGHNA, YNFKEQ. The chain's CDR3 is CASSQEEFQETQYF. DNA of the CDR3: TGTGCCAGCAGCCAAGAAGAGTTCCAAGAGACCCAGTACTTC.

V gene TRBV7-2 combines with J gene TRBJ1-2, with 8 nucleotides matching TRBD1. The germline CDR1 and CDR2 sequences are SGHTA and FQGNSA. CDR3 length: 12 amino acids. J gave up 7 bases and V 5 bases, and 3 bases lay outside the gene matches. The CDR3 loop reads CASSRTGFGYTF. CDR3 in DNA: TGTGCCAGCAGCAGGACAGGGTTTGGCTACACCTTC.

Ten or more counts support this clone. V usage is TRBV6-1 and J usage is TRBJ2-7, with 9 positions matching TRBD2. V was clipped by 5 bases and J by 2 bases; unmatched bases: 7. Germline V gene lookup returns CDR1 MNHNS and CDR2 SASEGT. The CDR3 spans 15 residues. The CDR3, as DNA: TGTGCCAGCAGTTTAACTAGCGGGTCTGCCTACGAGCAGTACTTC. The encoded protein is CASSLTSGSAYEQYF.

The chain carries TRBV10-3 and TRBJ2-3, with 16 positions matching TRBD2. The CDR3 is 18 residues long. CDR1 and CDR2 from the germline V gene are ENHRY and SYGVKD. Trimming cost V 10 bases and J 3 bases; bases outside gene matches: 13. CDR3: CATGPLGTSGRGTDTQYF. CDR3 nucleotides: TGTGCCACCGGACCTTTGGGGACTAGCGGGAGGGGGACAGATACGCAGTATTTT.

This chain connects TRBV10-3 to TRBJ2-5; 13 nucleotides agree with TRBD2. V dropped 6 bases and J dropped 4; count of bases not matched to a gene: 8. Germline CDR1 reads ENHRY; CDR2 reads SYGVKD. This CDR3 has 16 amino acids. The CDR3 nucleotides read TGTGCCATCAGACCGGGACTAGCGGGACTGGGAGAGACCCAGTACTTC. The encoded protein is CAIRPGLAGLGETQYF.

This sequence joins TRBV7-9 and TRBJ2-1; 12 nucleotides match TRBD2. The CDR3 loop spans 17 amino acids. Trimming removed 5 bases from V and 7 bases from J; junction bases left unmatched: 12. The V gene's germline CDR1 is SEHNR and CDR2 FQNEAQ (reference sequence). In DNA, the CDR3 is TGTGCCAGCAGCCCAACGCTAGCGGGAGGGCTATATAATGAGCAGTTCTTC. This gives the protein CASSPTLAGGLYNEQFF.